Presented here are 13 T cell receptor beta chains from one specimen sequenced in a study of blood T cell repertoires in COVID-19. The repertoire was sequenced with immunoSEQ multiplex PCR; TCRdb's copy has only in-frame clones and lacks some. The data hold about 200,000 clones, with 81% observed a single time. Sequenced input: peripheral blood. These receptors were obtained from a woman of 80 years or more with acute or convalescent COVID-19.

The chain carries TRBV12-3 or TRBV12-4 and TRBJ1-6; D is possibly TRBD1 (6 bases). The CDR3 extends over 11 amino acids. Trimming took 6 bases from V and 14 from J, leaving 11 bases between them. CDR3: CASSTGLALHF. In DNA form, the CDR3 reads TGTGCCAGCAGCACAGGGCTGGCCCTCCACTTT.

DNA for the CDR3: TGTGCCAGCAGCCGGGACTCAAGGAACGAGCAGTACTTC. This gives the protein CASSRDSRNEQYF. The chain employs TRBV5-4 and TRBJ2-7; D may be TRBD2 (6 bases). This CDR3 is built from 13 residues. Trimming stripped 4 bases from V and 5 bases from J, with 13 bases between. CDR1 and CDR2 (germline): SGHNT, YYREEE (reference sequence).

The rearrangement links TRBV5-8 to TRBJ2-2; a possible D gene is TRBD2 (5 bases). Per germline, CDR1 SGHTS and CDR2 YDEGEE. V lost 1 base, J lost 3 bases, and 7 bases lay in between. The CDR3 totals 14 residues. This CDR3 reads CASSLWRDTGELFF. CDR3 nucleotides: TGTGCCAGCAGCTTGTGGCGGGACACCGGGGAGCTGTTTTTT.

The chain links TRBV3-1 (or the pseudogene TRBV3-2) to TRBJ2-1; TRBD2 aligns across 7 bases. The CDR3 extends over 19 amino acids. Germline CDR1 is LGHDT and CDR2 is YNNKEL (reference sequence). V dropped 0 bases and J dropped 14; count of bases not matched to a gene: 25. CDR3 nucleotides: TGTGCCAGCAGCCAAGATTCTTCCTTTAGGGAGGGAGCATTAAAGGTGGAGTTCTTC. Translation gives CASSQDSSFREGALKVEFF.

The chain couples TRBV7-2 to TRBJ1-5; no clear D gene. This CDR3 has 14 residues. The germline gives CDR1 SGHTA, CDR2 FQGNSA. Trimming left V 1 base short and J 7 bases short, with 11 bases between. The CDR3 sequence is CASSLVGGGQPQHF. The CDR3 region has the DNA TGTGCCAGCAGCTTAGTCGGCGGCGGGCAGCCCCAGCATTTT.

A remark on this clone: Other nucleotide sequences in the sample specify the same CDR3. The chain couples TRBV7-9 to TRBJ2-1, with TRBD2 as a possible D gene (6 bases). Trimming cost V 0 bases and J 7 bases, with 7 bases left between them. The germline V gene has CDR1 SEHNR and CDR2 FQNEAQ (reference sequence). The CDR3 spans 13 residues. The CDR3 DNA follows: TGTGCCAGCAGCTTAGCGGGGGGAAATGAGCAGTTCTTC. Its translation is CASSLAGGNEQFF.

This clone was counted only a few times. The V and J genes are TRBV28 and TRBJ1-2, with unresolved D. The V and J ends lost 6 bases and 0 bases respectively, with 5 bases between them. Per germline, CDR1 MDHEN and CDR2 SYDVKM. The CDR3 covers 12 residues. CDR3 loop: CASRRANYGYTF. For the CDR3, the DNA is TGTGCCAGCAGGCGAGCTAACTATGGCTACACCTTC.

This chain uses TRBV6-5 with TRBJ2-1; 7 nucleotides match TRBD2. This CDR3 region has 14 residues. The junction had 7 bases not matched to a gene; V was cut back by 11 bases and J by 0 bases. Germline V lookup: CDR1 MNHEY, CDR2 SVGAGI. DNA for the CDR3: TGTGCCGCCCGGGGCGGGAGCTCCTACAATGAGCAGTTCTTC. Amino acid sequence: CAARGGSSYNEQFF.

This chain links TRBV10-3 with TRBJ2-7; TRBD2 is a possible D gene (6 bases). CDR3 length: 13 amino acids. V lost 2 bases and J lost 8, with 13 bases in between. CDR1 and CDR2 (germline): ENHRY, SYGVKD. This CDR3 is CAISEGGTPQQYF. The CDR3, as DNA: TGTGCCATCAGTGAGGGGGGGACGCCTCAGCAGTACTTC.

The rearrangement uses TRBV5-1 and TRBJ2-1; a possible D gene is TRBD1 (7 bases). Germline V gene data show CDR1 as SGHRS and CDR2 as YFSETQ. This CDR3 region has 17 residues. Trimming took 1 base from V and 5 from J, leaving 19 bases between them. The CDR3 protein is CASSLWRGPHQNNEQFF. The CDR3 bases are TGCGCCAGCAGCTTGTGGAGGGGGCCCCACCAAAACAATGAGCAGTTCTTC.

The chain joins TRBV10-3 to TRBJ2-2, with D possibly matching TRBD1 (7 bases). V shed 7 bases and J shed 5 bases, with 17 bases lying between them. CDR1 is ENHRY, CDR2 SYGVKD, per germline. The CDR3 has 15 amino acids. CDR3 residues: CAIKPRGDDTGELFF. The CDR3 DNA reads as TGTGCCATCAAACCCAGGGGGGACGATACCGGGGAGCTGTTTTTT.

The chain employs TRBV5-1 and TRBJ2-1; tentatively, D is TRBD1 (5 bases). Deletions cut 6 bases from V and 7 bases from J, with 17 bases between. Germline V gene sequence: CDR1 SGHRS, CDR2 YFSETQ. This CDR3 is 14 amino acids long. CDR3 sequence (DNA): TGCGCCAGCAATGATGCCAGGTCAGGGAATGAGCAGTTCTTC. Translated, it gives CASNDARSGNEQFF.

The gene calls are TRBV2 and TRBJ2-4; weak D call: TRBD1 (6 bases). The germline V and J ends were trimmed by 3 bases and 2 bases, with 8 bases remaining between them. This CDR3 region has 14 residues. Per germline, CDR1 SNHLY and CDR2 FYNNEI. CDR3 in DNA: TGTGCCAGCAGTGATGACAGGTCCAAAAACATTCAGTACTTC. Translation: CASSDDRSKNIQYF.